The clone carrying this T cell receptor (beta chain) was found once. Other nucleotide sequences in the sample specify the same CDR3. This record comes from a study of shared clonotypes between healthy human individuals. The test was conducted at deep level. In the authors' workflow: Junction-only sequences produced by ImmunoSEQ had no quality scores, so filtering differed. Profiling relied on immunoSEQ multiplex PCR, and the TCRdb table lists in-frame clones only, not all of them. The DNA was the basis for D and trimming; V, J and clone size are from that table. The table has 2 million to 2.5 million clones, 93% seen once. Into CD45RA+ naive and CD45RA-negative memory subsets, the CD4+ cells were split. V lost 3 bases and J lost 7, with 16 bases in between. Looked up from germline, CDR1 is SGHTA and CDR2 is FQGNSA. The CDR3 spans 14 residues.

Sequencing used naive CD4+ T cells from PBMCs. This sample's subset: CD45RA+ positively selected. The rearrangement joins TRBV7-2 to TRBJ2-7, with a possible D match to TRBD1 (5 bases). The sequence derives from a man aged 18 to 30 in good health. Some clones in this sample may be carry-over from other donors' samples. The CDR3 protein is CASSFGAAASEQYF. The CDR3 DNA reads TGTGCCAGCAGCTTTGGGGCGGCGGCCTCTGAGCAGTACTTC.